These 10 T cell receptor beta chains share one sample of origin, sequenced in a study of blood T cells in healthy people across ages. The authors ran a second PCR of about 6 to 11 cycles using a sample-barcoded 5' primer and a J-beta primer mix. Using its own MiXCR run on the 5' RACE reads, TCRdb lists one record per CDR3 protein. The profile shows fewer than 950,000 distinct CDR3 sequences, 40% to 65% of them singletons. The sequenced sample consisted of blood. The receptors shown here come from a man older than 75 in good health.

A few counts support this clonotype. The V call is TRBV5-1, the J call TRBJ2-7, with TRBD1 matching over 8 bases. V shed 3 bases, J shed 5 bases, and the junction held 7 bases outside the gene matches. CDR1 and CDR2 (germline): SGHRS, YFSETQ. The CDR3 totals 14 residues. In DNA form, the CDR3 reads TGCGCCAGCAGCTACGGACAGGGAAGTAACGAGCAGTACTTC. Protein product: CASSYGQGSNEQYF. Drawing the rest from reference TRBV5-1 and TRBJ2-7, the complete variable domain is KAGVTQTPRYLIKTRGQQVTLSCSPISGHRSVSWYQQTPGQGLQFLFEYFSETQRNKGNFPGRFSGRQFSNSRSEMNVSTLELGDSALYLCASSYGQGSNEQYFGPGTRLTVT.

This sequence joins TRBV6-5 and TRBJ1-4, with a possible D match to TRBD1 (5 bases). The V and J ends lost 6 bases and 4 bases respectively, with 15 bases between them. CDR3 length: 15 residues. CDR1 MNHEY and CDR2 SVGAGI come from the germline V gene. CDR3 amino acids: CASRPFGAGNEKLFF. The CDR3 bases are TGTGCCAGCAGGCCATTTGGGGCGGGTAATGAAAAACTGTTTTTT.

The V call is TRBV28, the J call TRBJ2-7, with D unclear. CDR1 is MDHEN and CDR2 is SYDVKM in the germline V gene. This CDR3 is 17 amino acids long. Trimming cost V 5 bases and J 1 base, with 21 bases left between them. The DNA for the CDR3 is TGTGCCAGCAGTCACGCGATAAAGAGAGTTGGGTCCTACGAGCAGTACTTC. As protein: CASSHAIKRVGSYEQYF.

This chain joins TRBV7-9 and TRBJ2-5; D uncertain. Germline loops: CDR1 SEHNR, CDR2 FQNEAQ (reference sequence). CDR3 length: 13 residues. The V gene lost 5 bases and the J gene lost 9 bases, with 16 bases spanning the gap. This CDR3 is CASSPRGKESQYF. CDR3 nucleotides: TGTGCCAGCAGCCCCCGTGGAAAGGAATCCCAGTACTTC.

The J gene is TRBJ1-1, the V gene TRBV6-2 or TRBV6-3; unclear D gene. With 7 bases removed from V and 5 bases from J, the gap between germline ends came to 14 bases. Germline V gives CDR1 MNHEY, CDR2 SVGEGT. This CDR3 is 13 amino acids long. DNA of the CDR3: TGTGCCAGCAAGGAAGGGCAGGTAACTGAAGCTTTCTTT. This gives the protein CASKEGQVTEAFF.

The rearrangement uses TRBV18 and TRBJ2-4, with a tentative D call TRBD1 (5 bases). The DNA end is a closer match to TRBJ2-7, so the J assignment may be wrong. Germline V gene data show CDR1 as KGHSH and CDR2 as LQKENI. The length of the CDR3 is 11 residues. The DNA of the CDR3 is TGTGCCAGCTCAGGGGCGTCCGAGCAGTACTTC. It translates to CASSGASEQYF.

The V call is TRBV11-3, the J call TRBJ2-7, with D possibly being TRBD1 (5 bases). Deletions cut 5 bases from V and 2 bases from J, with 10 bases between. Germline V gene lookup returns CDR1 SGHNT and CDR2 YENEEA. The CDR3 is made up of 13 amino acids. CDR3 nucleotides: TGTGCCAGCAGCATTACAGGTACCTACGAGCAGTACTTC. It specifies CASSITGTYEQYF.

V gene TRBV15 combines with J gene TRBJ2-7; 8 bases line up with TRBD1. The CDR3 covers 18 residues. Unmatched junction bases numbered 11, after V lost 1 base and J lost 0 bases. The V gene's germline CDR1 is LNHNV and CDR2 YYDKDF (reference sequence). The CDR3 here is CATSRGARGRLSSYEQYF. CDR3 in DNA: TGTGCCACCAGCAGAGGAGCCAGGGGGCGATTAAGCTCCTACGAGCAGTACTTC.

The chain joins TRBV9 to TRBJ2-7; no clear D. The germline V and J ends were trimmed by 0 bases and 2 bases, with 9 bases remaining between them. The CDR3 loop spans 14 amino acids. Per the germline V gene, CDR1 is SGDLS and CDR2 is YYNGEE. CDR3: CASSVGGATYEQYF. Written as DNA, the CDR3 is TGTGCCAGCAGCGTAGGGGGTGCCACCTACGAGCAGTACTTC.

V gene TRBV20-1 combines with J gene TRBJ1-2; D is unresolved. CDR1 is DFQATT, CDR2 SNEGSKA, per germline (reference sequence). The V and J ends lost 3 bases and 1 base respectively, with 12 bases between them. This CDR3 region has 14 residues. The CDR3 loop is CSASPTQVNYGYTF. The DNA of the CDR3 is TGCAGTGCTAGTCCGACGCAAGTTAACTATGGCTACACCTTC.